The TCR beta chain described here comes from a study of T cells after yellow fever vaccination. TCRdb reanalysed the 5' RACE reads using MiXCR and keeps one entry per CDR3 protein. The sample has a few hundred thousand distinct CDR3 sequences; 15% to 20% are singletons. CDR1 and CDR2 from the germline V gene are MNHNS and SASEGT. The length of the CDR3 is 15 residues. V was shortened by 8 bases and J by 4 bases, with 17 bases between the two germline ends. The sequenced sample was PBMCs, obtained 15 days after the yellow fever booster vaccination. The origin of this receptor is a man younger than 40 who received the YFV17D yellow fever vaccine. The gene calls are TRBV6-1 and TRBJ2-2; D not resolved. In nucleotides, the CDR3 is TGTGCCAGCGGCCCCCGAAGGGTGGGCACCGGGGAGCTGTTTTTT. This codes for CASGPRRVGTGELFF.